The clone carrying this TCR beta chain was recorded a few times. PBMCs provided sorted CD4+ and CD8+ T cells. It was cDNA, reverse transcribed from extracted RNA, that served as the sequencing template. TCRdb's copy holds only in-frame clones and misses some; the assay was immunoSEQ multiplex PCR. Of 150,000 or so clones listed, roughly 48% are singletons. The V end was cut by 1 base, the J end by 1 base, with 14 bases between. This CDR3 has 17 residues. In germline, CDR1 is SGHVS, CDR2 FQNEAQ. This specimen belongs to a study of CD8+ T cells in alopecia areata. The specimen sequenced was CD4+ T cells sorted from blood. The source is a human donor with alopecia areata. This chain joins TRBV7-8 and TRBJ2-1; TRBD2 might be the D (5 bases). As DNA, the CDR3 is TGTGCCAGCAGCTTAGGACAATACGGGGTTTCCTACAATGAGCAGTTCTTC. This translates into CASSLGQYGVSYNEQFF.